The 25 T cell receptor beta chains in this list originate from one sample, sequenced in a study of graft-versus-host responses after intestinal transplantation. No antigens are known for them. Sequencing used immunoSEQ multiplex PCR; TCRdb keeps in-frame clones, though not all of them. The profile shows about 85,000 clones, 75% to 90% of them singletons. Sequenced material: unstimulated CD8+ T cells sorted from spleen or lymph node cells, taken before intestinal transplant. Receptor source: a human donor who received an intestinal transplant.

The CDR3 here is CASSLGAGNEQFF. The DNA of the CDR3 is TGTGCCAGCAGTTTAGGGGCAGGCAATGAGCAGTTCTTC. The chain carries TRBV27 and TRBJ2-1; maybe TRBD1 (5 bases). The V end lost 2 bases, the J end lost 6 bases, and 8 bases lay between the germline ends. This CDR3 spans 13 amino acids. Looked up from germline, CDR1 is MNHEY and CDR2 is SMNVEV (reference sequence).

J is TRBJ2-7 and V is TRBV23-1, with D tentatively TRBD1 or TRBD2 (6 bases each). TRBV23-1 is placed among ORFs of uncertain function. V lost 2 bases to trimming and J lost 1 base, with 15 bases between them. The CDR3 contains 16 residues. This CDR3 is CASSQGLQGGSYEQYF. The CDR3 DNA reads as TGCGCCAGCAGTCAAGGACTACAGGGTGGGTCCTACGAGCAGTACTTC.

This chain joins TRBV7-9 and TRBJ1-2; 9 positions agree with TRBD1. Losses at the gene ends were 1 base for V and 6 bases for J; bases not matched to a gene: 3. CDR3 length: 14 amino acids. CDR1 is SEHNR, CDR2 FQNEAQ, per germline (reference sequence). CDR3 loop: CASSLVDRGHGYTF. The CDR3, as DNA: TGTGCCAGCAGCTTAGTGGACAGGGGACATGGCTACACCTTC.

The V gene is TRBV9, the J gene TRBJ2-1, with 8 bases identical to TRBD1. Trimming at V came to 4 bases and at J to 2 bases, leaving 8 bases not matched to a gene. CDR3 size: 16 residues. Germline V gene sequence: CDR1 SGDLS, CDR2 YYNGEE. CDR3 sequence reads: CASSSLGTGAYNEQFF. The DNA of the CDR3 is TGTGCCAGCAGCTCCCTAGGGACAGGAGCCTACAATGAGCAGTTCTTC.

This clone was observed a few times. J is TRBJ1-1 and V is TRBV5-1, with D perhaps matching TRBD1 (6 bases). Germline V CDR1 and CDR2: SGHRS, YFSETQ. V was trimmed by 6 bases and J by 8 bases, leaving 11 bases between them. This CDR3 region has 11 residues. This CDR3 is CASNGRGEAFF. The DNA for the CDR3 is TGCGCCAGCAATGGGAGGGGGGAAGCTTTCTTT.

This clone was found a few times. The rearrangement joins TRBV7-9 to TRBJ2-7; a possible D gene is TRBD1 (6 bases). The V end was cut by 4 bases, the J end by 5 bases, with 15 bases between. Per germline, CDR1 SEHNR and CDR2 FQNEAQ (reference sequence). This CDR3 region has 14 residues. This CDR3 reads CASSSEQGIDEQYF. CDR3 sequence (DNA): TGTGCCAGCAGCTCCGAGCAGGGGATCGACGAGCAGTACTTC.

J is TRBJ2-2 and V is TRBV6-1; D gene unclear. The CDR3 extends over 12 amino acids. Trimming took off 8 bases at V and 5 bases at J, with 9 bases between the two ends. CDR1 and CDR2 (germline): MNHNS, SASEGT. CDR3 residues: CASSSRTGELFF. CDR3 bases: TGTGCCAGCTCCTCCCGAACCGGGGAGCTGTTTTTT.

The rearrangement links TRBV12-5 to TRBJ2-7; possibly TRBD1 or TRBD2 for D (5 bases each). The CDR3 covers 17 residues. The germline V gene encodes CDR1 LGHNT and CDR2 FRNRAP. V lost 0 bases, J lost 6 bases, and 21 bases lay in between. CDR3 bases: TGTGCTAGTGGTTTGGTATTAGGGGATGGGACGACAGCCGAGCAGTACTTC. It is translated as CASGLVLGDGTTAEQYF. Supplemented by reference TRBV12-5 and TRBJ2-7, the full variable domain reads DARVTQTPRHKVTEMGQEVTMRCQPILGHNTVFWYRQTMMQGLELLAYFRNRAPLDDSGMPKDRFSAEMPDATLATLKIQPSEPRDSAVYFCASGLVLGDGTTAEQYFGPGTRLTVT.

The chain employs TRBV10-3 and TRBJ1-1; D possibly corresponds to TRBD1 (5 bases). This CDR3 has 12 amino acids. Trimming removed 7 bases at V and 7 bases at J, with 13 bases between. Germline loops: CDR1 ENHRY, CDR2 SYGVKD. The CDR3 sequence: CAITTGDREAFF. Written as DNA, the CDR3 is TGTGCCATCACTACAGGCGACCGTGAAGCTTTCTTT.

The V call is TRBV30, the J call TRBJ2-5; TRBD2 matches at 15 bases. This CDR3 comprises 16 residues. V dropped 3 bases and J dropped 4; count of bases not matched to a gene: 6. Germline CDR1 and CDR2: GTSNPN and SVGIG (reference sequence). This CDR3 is CAWSAGLAGGGETQYF. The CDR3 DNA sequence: TGTGCCTGGAGCGCCGGACTAGCGGGAGGGGGAGAGACCCAGTACTTC.

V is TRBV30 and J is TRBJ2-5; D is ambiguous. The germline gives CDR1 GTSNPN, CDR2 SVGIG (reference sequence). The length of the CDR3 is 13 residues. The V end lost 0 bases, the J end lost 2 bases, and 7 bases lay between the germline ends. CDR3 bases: TGTGCCTGGAGTGTACTGCGTCAAGAGACCCAGTACTTC. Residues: CAWSVLRQETQYF.

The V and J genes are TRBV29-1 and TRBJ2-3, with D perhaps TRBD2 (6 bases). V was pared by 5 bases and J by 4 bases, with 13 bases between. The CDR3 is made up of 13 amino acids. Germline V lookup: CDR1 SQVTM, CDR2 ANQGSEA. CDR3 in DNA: TGCAGCGTTAACGGCGGGGATGCAGATACGCAGTATTTT. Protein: CSVNGGDADTQYF.

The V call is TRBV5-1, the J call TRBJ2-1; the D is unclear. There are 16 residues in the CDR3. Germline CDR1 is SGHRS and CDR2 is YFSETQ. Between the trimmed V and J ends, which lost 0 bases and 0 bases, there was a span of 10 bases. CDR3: CASSLVGSSSYNEQFF. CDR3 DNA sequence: TGCGCCAGCAGCTTGGTTGGTTCGAGCTCCTACAATGAGCAGTTCTTC.

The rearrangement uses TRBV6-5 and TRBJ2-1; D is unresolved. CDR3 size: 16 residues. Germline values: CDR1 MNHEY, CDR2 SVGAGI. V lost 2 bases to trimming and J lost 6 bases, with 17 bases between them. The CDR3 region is CASSYRPWDLINEQFF. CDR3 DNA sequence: TGTGCCAGCAGTTACAGGCCGTGGGATCTAATCAATGAGCAGTTCTTC.

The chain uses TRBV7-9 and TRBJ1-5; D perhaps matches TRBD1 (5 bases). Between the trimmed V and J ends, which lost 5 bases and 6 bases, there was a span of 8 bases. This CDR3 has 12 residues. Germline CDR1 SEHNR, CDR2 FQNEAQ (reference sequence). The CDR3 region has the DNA TGTGCCAGCAGCCCCGGGACTCAGCCCCAGCATTTT. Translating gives CASSPGTQPQHF.

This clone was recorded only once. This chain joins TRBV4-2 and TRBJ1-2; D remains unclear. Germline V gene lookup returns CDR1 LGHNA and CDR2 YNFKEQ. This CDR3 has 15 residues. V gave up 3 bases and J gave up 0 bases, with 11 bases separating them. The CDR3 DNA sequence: TGTGCCAGCAGCCAGGGCCCCCAGACTAACTATGGCTACACCTTC. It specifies CASSQGPQTNYGYTF.

The CDR3 coding sequence is TGTGCCAGCAGCTTGGTTGGCGGCTATCCGGGCTACACCTTC. Translating gives CASSLVGGYPGYTF. The chain recombines TRBV5-6 with TRBJ1-2; no reliable D call. This CDR3 is built from 14 residues. Germline V gives CDR1 SGHDT, CDR2 YYEEEE. V gave up 0 bases and J gave up 8 bases, with 14 bases separating them.

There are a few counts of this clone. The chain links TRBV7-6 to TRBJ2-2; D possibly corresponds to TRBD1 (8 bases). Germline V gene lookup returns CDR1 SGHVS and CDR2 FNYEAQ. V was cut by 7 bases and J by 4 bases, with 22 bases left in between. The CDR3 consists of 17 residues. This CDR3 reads CASTQGRGTGLTGELFF. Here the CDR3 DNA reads TGTGCCAGCACCCAAGGGAGGGGGACAGGACTCACCGGGGAGCTGTTTTTT.

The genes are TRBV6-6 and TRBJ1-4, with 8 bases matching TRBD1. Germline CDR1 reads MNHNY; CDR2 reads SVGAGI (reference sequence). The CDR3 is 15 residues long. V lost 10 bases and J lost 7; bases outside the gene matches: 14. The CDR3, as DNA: TGTGCCACCTACCAATTCAGGGGGCGCGGTGAAAAACTGTTTTTT. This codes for CATYQFRGRGEKLFF.

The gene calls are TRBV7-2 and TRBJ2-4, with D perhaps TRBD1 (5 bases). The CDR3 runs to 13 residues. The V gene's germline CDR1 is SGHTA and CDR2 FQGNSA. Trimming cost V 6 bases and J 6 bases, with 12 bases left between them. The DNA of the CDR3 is TGTGCCAGCAGACCGAATCAGGGAAACATTCAGTACTTC. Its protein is CASRPNQGNIQYF.

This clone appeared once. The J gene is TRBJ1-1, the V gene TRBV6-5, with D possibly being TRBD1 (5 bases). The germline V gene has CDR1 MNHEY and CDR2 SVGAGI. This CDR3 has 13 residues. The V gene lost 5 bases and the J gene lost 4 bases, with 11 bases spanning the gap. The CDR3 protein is CASSLGEGTEAFF. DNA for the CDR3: TGTGCCAGCAGTCTGGGGGAGGGCACTGAAGCTTTCTTT.

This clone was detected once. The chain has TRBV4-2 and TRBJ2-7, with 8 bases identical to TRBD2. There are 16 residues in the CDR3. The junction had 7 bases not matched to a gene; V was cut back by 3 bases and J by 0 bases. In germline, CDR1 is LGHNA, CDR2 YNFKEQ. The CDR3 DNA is TGTGCCAGCAGCCAGGAGAGCGGGGGTAGCTCCTACGAGCAGTACTTC. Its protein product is CASSQESGGSSYEQYF.

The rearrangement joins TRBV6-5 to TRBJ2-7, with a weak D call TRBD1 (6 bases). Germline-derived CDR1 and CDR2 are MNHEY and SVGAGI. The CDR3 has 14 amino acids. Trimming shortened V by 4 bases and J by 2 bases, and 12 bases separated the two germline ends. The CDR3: CASSSTGTTYEQYF. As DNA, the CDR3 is TGTGCCAGCAGTTCGACAGGCACCACCTACGAGCAGTACTTC.

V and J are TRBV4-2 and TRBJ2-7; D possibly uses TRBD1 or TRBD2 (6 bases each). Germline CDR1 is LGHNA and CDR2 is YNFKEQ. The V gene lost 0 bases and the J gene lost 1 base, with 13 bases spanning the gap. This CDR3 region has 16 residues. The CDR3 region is CASSQDWGASSYEQYF. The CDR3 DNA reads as TGTGCCAGCAGCCAAGATTGGGGGGCATCATCCTACGAGCAGTACTTC.

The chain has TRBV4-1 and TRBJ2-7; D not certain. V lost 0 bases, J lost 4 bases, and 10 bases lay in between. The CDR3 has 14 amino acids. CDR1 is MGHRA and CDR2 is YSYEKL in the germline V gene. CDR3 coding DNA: TGCGCCAGCAGCCAAGAGACCCCCTTTTACGAGCAGTACTTC. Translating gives CASSQETPFYEQYF.